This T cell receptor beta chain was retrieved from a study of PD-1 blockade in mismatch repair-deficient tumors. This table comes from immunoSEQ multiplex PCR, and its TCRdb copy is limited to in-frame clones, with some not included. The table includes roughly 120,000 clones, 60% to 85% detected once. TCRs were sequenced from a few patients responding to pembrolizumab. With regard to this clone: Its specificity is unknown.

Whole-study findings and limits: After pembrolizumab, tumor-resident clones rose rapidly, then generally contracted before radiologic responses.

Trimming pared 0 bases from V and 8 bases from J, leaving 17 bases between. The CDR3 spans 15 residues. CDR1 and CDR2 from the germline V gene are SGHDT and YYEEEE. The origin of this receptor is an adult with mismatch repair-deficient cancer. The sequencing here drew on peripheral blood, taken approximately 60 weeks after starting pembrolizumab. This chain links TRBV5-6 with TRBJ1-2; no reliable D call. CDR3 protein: CASSLGPLGLGGYTF. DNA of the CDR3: TGTGCCAGCAGCTTGGGCCCATTAGGTCTTGGAGGCTACACCTTC.